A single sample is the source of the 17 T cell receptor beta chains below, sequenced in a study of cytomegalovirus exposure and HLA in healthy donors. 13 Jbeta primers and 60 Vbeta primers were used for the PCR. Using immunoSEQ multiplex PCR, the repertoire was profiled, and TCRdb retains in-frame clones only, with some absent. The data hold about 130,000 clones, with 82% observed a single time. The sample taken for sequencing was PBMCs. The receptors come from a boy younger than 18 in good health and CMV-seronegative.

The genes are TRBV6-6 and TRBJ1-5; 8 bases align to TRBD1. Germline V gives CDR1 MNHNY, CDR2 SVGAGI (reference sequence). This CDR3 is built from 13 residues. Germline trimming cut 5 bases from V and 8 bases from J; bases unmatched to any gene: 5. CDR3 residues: CASSAQGEEPQHF. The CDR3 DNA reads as TGTGCCAGCAGTGCACAGGGGGAGGAGCCCCAGCATTTT.

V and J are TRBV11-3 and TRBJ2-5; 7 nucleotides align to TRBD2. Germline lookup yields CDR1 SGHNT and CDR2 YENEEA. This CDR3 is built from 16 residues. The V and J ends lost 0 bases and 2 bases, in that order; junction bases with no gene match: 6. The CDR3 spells CASSLESGGSQETQYF. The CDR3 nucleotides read TGTGCCAGCAGCTTAGAATCGGGCGGGAGTCAAGAGACCCAGTACTTC.

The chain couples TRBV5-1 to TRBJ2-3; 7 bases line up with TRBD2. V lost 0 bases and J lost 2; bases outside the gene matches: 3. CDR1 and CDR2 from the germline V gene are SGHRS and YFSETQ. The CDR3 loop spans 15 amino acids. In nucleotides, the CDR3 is TGCGCCAGCAGCTTGGTGGCGGGAGTCACAGATACGCAGTATTTT. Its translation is CASSLVAGVTDTQYF.

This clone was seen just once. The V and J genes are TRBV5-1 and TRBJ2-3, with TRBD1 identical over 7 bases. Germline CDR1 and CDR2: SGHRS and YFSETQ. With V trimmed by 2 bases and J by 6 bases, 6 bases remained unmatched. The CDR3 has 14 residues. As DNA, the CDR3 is TGCGCCAGCAGCTTAGGACAGGTCCGGGATACGCAGTATTTT. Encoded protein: CASSLGQVRDTQYF.

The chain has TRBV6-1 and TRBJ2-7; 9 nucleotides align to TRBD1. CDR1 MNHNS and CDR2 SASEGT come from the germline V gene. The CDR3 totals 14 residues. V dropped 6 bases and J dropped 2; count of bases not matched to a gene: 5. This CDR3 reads CASSPDRGPYEQYF. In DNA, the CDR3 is TGTGCCAGCAGCCCGGACAGGGGTCCCTACGAGCAGTACTTC.

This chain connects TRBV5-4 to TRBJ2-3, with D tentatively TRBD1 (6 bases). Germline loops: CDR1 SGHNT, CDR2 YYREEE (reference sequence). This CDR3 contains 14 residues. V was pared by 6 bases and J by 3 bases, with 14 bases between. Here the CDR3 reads CASTKGERTDTQYF. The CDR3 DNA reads TGTGCCAGCACAAAGGGGGAAAGGACAGATACGCAGTATTTT.

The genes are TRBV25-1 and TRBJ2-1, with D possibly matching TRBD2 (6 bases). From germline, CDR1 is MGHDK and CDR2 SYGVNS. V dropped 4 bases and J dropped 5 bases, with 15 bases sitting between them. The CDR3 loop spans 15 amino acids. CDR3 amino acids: CASSGWGVYNNEQFF. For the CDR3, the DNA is TGTGCCAGCAGTGGTTGGGGGGTATACAACAATGAGCAGTTCTTC.

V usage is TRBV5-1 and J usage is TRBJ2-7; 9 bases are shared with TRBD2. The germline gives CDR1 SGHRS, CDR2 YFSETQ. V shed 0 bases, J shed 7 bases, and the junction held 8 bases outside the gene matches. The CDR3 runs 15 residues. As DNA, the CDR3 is TGCGCCAGCAGCTTGGTTGTAGCGGGAGCGGGGGAGCAGTACTTC. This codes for CASSLVVAGAGEQYF.

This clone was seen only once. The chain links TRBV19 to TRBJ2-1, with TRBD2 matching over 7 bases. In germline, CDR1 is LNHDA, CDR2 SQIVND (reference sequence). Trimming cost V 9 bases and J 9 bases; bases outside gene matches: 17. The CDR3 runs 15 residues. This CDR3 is CASAALAAFGGEQFF. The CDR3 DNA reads TGTGCCAGCGCGGCCCTAGCGGCCTTCGGGGGTGAGCAGTTCTTC.

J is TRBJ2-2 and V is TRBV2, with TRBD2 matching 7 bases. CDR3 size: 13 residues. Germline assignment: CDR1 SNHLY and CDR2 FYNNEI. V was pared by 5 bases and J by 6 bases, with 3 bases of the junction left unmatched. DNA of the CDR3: TGTGCCAGCAGTTGGACTAGTCCCGGGGAGCTGTTTTTT. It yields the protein CASSWTSPGELFF.

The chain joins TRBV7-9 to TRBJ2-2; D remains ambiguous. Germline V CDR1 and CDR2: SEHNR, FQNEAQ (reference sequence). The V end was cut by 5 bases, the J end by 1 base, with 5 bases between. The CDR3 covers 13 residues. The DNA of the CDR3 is TGTGCCAGCAGCGCAGTGAACACCGGGGAGCTGTTTTTT. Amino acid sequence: CASSAVNTGELFF.

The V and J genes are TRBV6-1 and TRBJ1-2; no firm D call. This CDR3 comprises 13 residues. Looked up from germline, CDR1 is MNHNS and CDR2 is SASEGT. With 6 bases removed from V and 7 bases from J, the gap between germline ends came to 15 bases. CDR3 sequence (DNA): TGTGCCAGCAGAACAGACCCTACTCGTGGCTACACCTTC. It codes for CASRTDPTRGYTF.

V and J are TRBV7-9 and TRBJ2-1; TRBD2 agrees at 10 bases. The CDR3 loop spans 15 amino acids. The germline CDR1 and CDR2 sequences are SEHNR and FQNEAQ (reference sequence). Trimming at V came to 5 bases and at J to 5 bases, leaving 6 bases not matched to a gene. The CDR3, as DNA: TGTGCCAGCAGCCCCGGGCTAGCGGGAGACAATGAGCAGTTCTTC. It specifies CASSPGLAGDNEQFF.

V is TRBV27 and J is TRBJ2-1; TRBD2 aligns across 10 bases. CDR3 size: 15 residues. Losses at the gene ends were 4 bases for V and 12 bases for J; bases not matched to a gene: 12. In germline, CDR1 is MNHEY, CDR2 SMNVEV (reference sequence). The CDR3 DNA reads TGTGCCAGCAGTTCCTTACTAGCGGGGCCTCCGGGGCAGTTCTTC. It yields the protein CASSSLLAGPPGQFF.

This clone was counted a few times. CDR3 loop: CASSLDSLQPQHF. The DNA of the CDR3 is TGTGCCAGCAGTTTAGACAGCCTACAGCCCCAGCATTTT. This chain links TRBV6-1 with TRBJ1-5; weak D call: TRBD1 (5 bases). CDR3 length equals 13 residues. Between the trimmed V and J ends, which lost 5 bases and 7 bases, there was a span of 12 bases. Germline CDR1 MNHNS, CDR2 SASEGT.

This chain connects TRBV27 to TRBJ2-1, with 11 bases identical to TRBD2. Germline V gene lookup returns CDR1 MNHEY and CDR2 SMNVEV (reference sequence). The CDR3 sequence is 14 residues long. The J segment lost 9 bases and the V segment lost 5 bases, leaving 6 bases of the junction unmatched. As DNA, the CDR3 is TGTGCCAGCAGTGTTCACGGGACTAGCGGTGAGCAGTTCTTC. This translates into CASSVHGTSGEQFF.

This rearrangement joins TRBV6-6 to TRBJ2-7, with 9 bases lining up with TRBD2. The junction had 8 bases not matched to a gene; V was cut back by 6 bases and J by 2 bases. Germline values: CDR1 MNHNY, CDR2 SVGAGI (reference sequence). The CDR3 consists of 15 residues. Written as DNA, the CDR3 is TGTGCCAGCAGAACCCGACTAGCGGTACCCTACGAGCAGTACTTC. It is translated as CASRTRLAVPYEQYF.